This is a list of T cell receptor beta chains from one sample in a study of T cell repertoires in cytomegalovirus infection. In TCRdb, the reads were re-called with MiXCR into one record per CDR3 protein. The sample contains approximately 770,000 distinct CDR3 sequences, roughly 28% of which appear only once. For these receptors, no antigen is known. The specimen was cultured CD8+ T cells from PBMCs, collected from culture after CMV antigen stimulation. The source of these receptors is a human donor in good health (CMV status not recorded). Some clones in this sample may be carry-over from other donors' samples. Both conserved end residues are trimmed from each CDR3.

>TRBV7-2|TRBJ1-2
ASSFPGQGRRGYGYT
>TRBV15|TRBJ1-2
ATSRGSAGGRANYGYT
>TRBV20-1|TRBJ2-3
SARPLLTDTQY
>TRBV2|TRBJ2-1
ASGAGGSRF
>TRBV7-6|TRBJ2-1
ASSLEQGAYNEQF
>TRBV7-4|TRBJ1-2
ASGDYRGST
>TRBV6-1|TRBJ1-1
ASSRAGLNTEAF
>TRBV6-5|TRBJ1-1
ASSYGGTPPMAF
>TRBV11-3|TRBJ2-3
ASSSYRSGTQY
>TRBV6-5|TRBJ1-2
ASSWPRDGFYGYT
>TRBV6-1|TRBJ1-1
ATRAGGLNTEAF
>TRBV29-1|TRBJ1-2
SVETPPGES
>TRBV4-2|TRBJ1-2
ASSQDRGGNYGYT
>TRBV6-2/TRBV6-3|TRBJ1-6
ASSYGRGVNSPLH
>TRBV9|TRBJ1-2
ASRTGPGYT
>TRBV7-6|TRBJ2-6
ASSTLAGYSGANVLT
>TRBV10-3|TRBJ2-2
AIKTDPRGELF
>TRBV12-3/TRBV12-4|TRBJ2-7
ASSFPGQGDEQY
>TRBV12-3/TRBV12-4|TRBJ2-5
ASRTRGGETQY
>TRBV19|TRBJ1-2
ASSPGLINYGYT
>TRBV7-8|TRBJ2-3
ASSSPGGADTQY
>TRBV20-1|TRBJ1-1
SAGHEGLYTEAF
>TRBV6-5|TRBJ2-1
ASSYGEAEQF
>TRBV15|TRBJ1-2
ATSREGRNYGYT
>TRBV14|TRBJ1-1
ASSQLKKSEAF
>TRBV7-8|TRBJ2-2
ASSSLASTGELF
>TRBV7-9|TRBJ1-1
ASNGYLGPSEAF
>TRBV2|TRBJ1-2
ASSEFGGLNYGYT
>TRBV19|TRBJ1-5
ASSLVASNQPQH
>TRBV27|TRBJ2-7
ASSLTGENYEQY
>TRBV7-6|TRBJ2-7
ASSLVGRNEQY
>TRBV28|TRBJ2-5
ASSRMRARPQETQY
>TRBV9|TRBJ2-3
ASSAFSGDLYTDTQY
>TRBV6-6|TRBJ1-2
ASYGANYGYT
>TRBV6-2/TRBV6-3|TRBJ1-5
ASSYDTYPQH
>TRBV7-2|TRBJ2-5
ASSGGQGRGETQY
>TRBV25-1|TRBJ1-1
ASSELFLTGTGTEAF
>TRBV12-5|TRBJ1-2
ASGLQDGYT
>TRBV12-3/TRBV12-4|TRBJ2-1
ASSLVATGGQF
>TRBV6-1|TRBJ1-4
ASSAGLRNEKLF
>TRBV6-1|TRBJ2-3
ATQGFTQY
>TRBV9|TRBJ2-1
ASSEKGLAGEQF
>TRBV27|TRBJ2-5
ASSPMIQETQY
>TRBV2|TRBJ2-5
AITALTGTQY
>TRBV12-3/TRBV12-4|TRBJ2-1
ASSLYGRDNEQF
>TRBV27|TRBJ2-3
ASSLFFTGLTDTQY
>TRBV5-6|TRBJ1-2
ASSSEWATGKRGYT
>TRBV6-5|TRBJ1-3
ASSLWTGYSGNTIY
>TRBV5-4|TRBJ2-4
ASSYVQGGDKNIQY
>TRBV27|TRBJ1-1
AGSLRGGGEAF